The 15 T cell receptor beta chains listed next were all sequenced from one sample in a study of T cell responses to AZD1222 COVID-19 vaccine (dated by TCRdb to the early 2020s). What the time point label conveys for this sample: baseline before first vaccination. Libraries were made using the immunoSEQ multiplex PCR assay. The source is immuneACCESS, and TCRdb retained only in-frame sequences with V and J called. Part of the clones is not carried over; for the studies checked, unresolved V genes explain less than half of this, and the remainder is unexplained. This sample lists approximately 190,000 clones; approximately 92% were detected once. 1% to 1.5% of the sample lies in the top ten. The source was peripheral blood, collected on day 0 of AZD1222 vaccination. All receptors come from an adult in good health.

This chain connects TRBV5-4 to TRBJ2-1; weak D call: TRBD1 (5 bases). From germline, CDR1 is SGHNT and CDR2 YYREEE (reference sequence). The CDR3 covers 16 residues. The V and J ends lost 3 bases and 0 bases respectively, with 13 bases between them. The CDR3 region is CASSWQGLYSYNEQFF. Written as DNA, the CDR3 is TGTGCCAGCAGCTGGCAGGGTTTATACTCCTACAATGAGCAGTTCTTC.

The V gene is TRBV10-1, the J gene TRBJ1-1; D is ambiguous. This CDR3 region has 13 residues. Trimming took off 0 bases at V and 8 bases at J, with 10 bases between the two ends. From germline, CDR1 is WNHNN and CDR2 SYGVQD (reference sequence). CDR3 nucleotides: TGCGCCAGCAGTGAGTCAGGAGGCCAAGAAGCTTTCTTT. It codes for CASSESGGQEAFF.

The V call is TRBV6-5, the J call TRBJ1-5; no reliable D call. The ends were cut back, 2 bases at V and 0 bases at J, with 5 bases in the middle. There are 14 residues in the CDR3. Germline values: CDR1 MNHEY, CDR2 SVGAGI. The CDR3 DNA reads as TGTGCCAGCAGTTACCGAAATAGCAATCAGCCCCAGCATTTT. Its translation: CASSYRNSNQPQHF.

The rearrangement uses TRBV10-3 and TRBJ2-5, with 10 positions matching TRBD2. The CDR3 has 13 amino acids. The germline CDR1 and CDR2 sequences are ENHRY and SYGVKD. V was clipped by 8 bases and J by 1 base; unmatched bases: 1. Written as DNA, the CDR3 is TGTGCCATCGCTAGCGGGGGCCAAGAGACCCAGTACTTC. Encoded protein: CAIASGGQETQYF.

The rearrangement links TRBV15 to TRBJ1-5; D is uncertain. In germline, CDR1 is LNHNV, CDR2 YYDKDF (reference sequence). This CDR3 comprises 14 residues. Trimming pared 0 bases from V and 4 bases from J, leaving 7 bases between. CDR3 amino acids: CATSREGGNQPQHF. CDR3 coding DNA: TGTGCCACCAGCAGAGAAGGAGGTAATCAGCCCCAGCATTTT.

There are a few counts of this clone. V gene TRBV6-5 combines with J gene TRBJ1-2; D is unclear. V was shortened by 5 bases and J by 1 base, with 14 bases between the two germline ends. This CDR3 is built from 15 residues. Germline-derived CDR1 and CDR2 are MNHEY and SVGAGI. The CDR3 nucleotides read TGTGCCAGCAGTCGCCTCCCCCAGAATAACTATGGCTACACCTTC. Its translation: CASSRLPQNNYGYTF.

The chain recombines TRBV4-1 with TRBJ2-2; TRBD1 aligns across 8 bases. CDR3 length: 16 amino acids. CDR1 is MGHRA, CDR2 YSYEKL, per germline. Germline trimming cut 4 bases from V and 4 bases from J; bases unmatched to any gene: 8. CDR3 DNA sequence: TGCGCCAGCAGCCTCCGGACAGGGCTGGGCACCGGGGAGCTGTTTTTT. It translates to CASSLRTGLGTGELFF.

This clone showed up just once. V is TRBV28 and J is TRBJ1-3; D is undetermined. Germline lookup yields CDR1 MDHEN and CDR2 SYDVKM. Between the trimmed V and J ends, which lost 7 bases and 1 base, there was a span of 11 bases. The CDR3 loop spans 14 amino acids. The CDR3 DNA is TGTGCCAGCACCAACCGAGGGTCTGGAAACACCATATATTTT. It specifies CASTNRGSGNTIYF.

This rearrangement joins TRBV28 to TRBJ1-3, with TRBD1 matching 7 bases. This CDR3 has 15 amino acids. Germline values: CDR1 MDHEN, CDR2 SYDVKM. Trimming took 8 bases from V and 4 from J; bases not matched to a gene: 11. CDR3 nucleotide sequence: TGTGCCAGCGGCCGACGACAGGGAGCCGGAAACACCATATATTTT. It is translated as CASGRRQGAGNTIYF.

The rearrangement joins TRBV19 to TRBJ1-5; D may be TRBD1 (6 bases). Germline V lookup: CDR1 LNHDA, CDR2 SQIVND (reference sequence). CDR3 length equals 13 residues. The V end was cut by 9 bases, the J end by 2 bases, with 11 bases between. Written as DNA, the CDR3 is TGTGCCAGCCGAGACAGGCGCAATCAGCCCCAGCATTTT. Translation: CASRDRRNQPQHF. Looking up the rest from reference TRBV19 and TRBJ1-5 gives the full variable domain: DGGITQSPKYLFRKEGQNVTLSCEQNLNHDAMYWYRQDPGQGLRLIYYSQIVNDFQKGDIAEGYSVSREKKESFPLTVTSAQKNPTAFYLCASRDRRNQPQHFGDGTRLSIL.

The V and J genes are TRBV5-5 and TRBJ1-5; D unclear. Germline values: CDR1 SGHKS, CDR2 YYEKEE (reference sequence). Trimming shortened V by 2 bases and J by 2 bases, and 11 bases separated the two germline ends. The CDR3 spans 15 residues. The CDR3 loop reads CASSFLQPGNQPQHF. The DNA of the CDR3 is TGTGCCAGCAGCTTCCTACAGCCCGGCAATCAGCCCCAGCATTTT.

The rearrangement joins TRBV10-2 to TRBJ1-4; no firm D call. The CDR3 contains 14 residues. Per the germline V gene, CDR1 is WSHSY and CDR2 is SAAADI. The ends were cut back, 6 bases at V and 0 bases at J, with 8 bases in the middle. CDR3 protein: CASRDTATNEKLFF. In DNA form, the CDR3 reads TGCGCCAGCAGGGATACAGCAACTAATGAAAAACTGTTTTTT.

The V call is TRBV7-3, the J call TRBJ2-3, with D possibly matching TRBD1 (6 bases). CDR3 length: 14 residues. V dropped 3 bases and J dropped 1 base, with 8 bases sitting between them. CDR1 and CDR2 (germline): SGHTA, FQGTGA. CDR3 in DNA: TGTGCCAGCAGCTTGCCAGGGGGCACAGATACGCAGTATTTT. It specifies CASSLPGGTDTQYF.

The gene calls are TRBV9 and TRBJ1-1, with TRBD1 identical over 9 bases. The CDR3 is 17 amino acids. Per the germline V gene, CDR1 is SGDLS and CDR2 is YYNGEE. V was pared by 0 bases and J by 1 base, with 7 bases of the junction left unmatched. The CDR3 protein is CASSVGGTGFGNTEAFF. Written as DNA, the CDR3 is TGTGCCAGCAGCGTAGGCGGGACAGGGTTCGGGAACACTGAAGCTTTCTTT.

This chain joins TRBV2 and TRBJ1-1; the match to TRBD1 covers 9 bases. Germline CDR1 is SNHLY and CDR2 is FYNNEI. CDR3 length: 16 amino acids. V lost 8 bases to trimming and J lost 2 bases; unmatched junction nucleotides: 12. The CDR3 DNA follows: TGTGCCAGCTCAGCTACAGGGGGCAACAGCAACACTGAAGCTTTCTTT. Translating gives CASSATGGNSNTEAFF. The full variable domain, with the rest looked up from reference TRBV2 and TRBJ1-1, is EPEVTQTPSHQVTQMGQEVILRCVPISNHLYFYWYRQILGQKVEFLVSFYNNEISEKSEIFDDQFSVERPDGSNFTLKIRSTKLEDSAMYFCASSATGGNSNTEAFFGQGTRLTVV.